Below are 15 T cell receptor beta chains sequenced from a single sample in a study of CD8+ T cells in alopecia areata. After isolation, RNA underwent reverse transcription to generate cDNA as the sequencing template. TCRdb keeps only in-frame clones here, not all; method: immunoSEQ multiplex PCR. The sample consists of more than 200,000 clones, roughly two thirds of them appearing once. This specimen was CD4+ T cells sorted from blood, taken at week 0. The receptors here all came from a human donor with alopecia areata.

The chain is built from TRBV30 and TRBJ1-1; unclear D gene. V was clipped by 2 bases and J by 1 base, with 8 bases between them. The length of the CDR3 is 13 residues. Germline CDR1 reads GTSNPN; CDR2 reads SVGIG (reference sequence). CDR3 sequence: CAWSRWENTEAFF. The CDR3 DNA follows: TGTGCCTGGAGTCGTTGGGAGAACACTGAAGCTTTCTTT.

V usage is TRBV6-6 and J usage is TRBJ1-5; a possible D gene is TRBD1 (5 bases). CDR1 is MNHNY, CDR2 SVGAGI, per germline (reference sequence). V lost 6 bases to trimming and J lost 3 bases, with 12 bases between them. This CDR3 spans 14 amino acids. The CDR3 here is CASSSGGNNQPQHF. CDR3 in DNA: TGTGCCAGCAGCTCCGGGGGTAACAATCAGCCCCAGCATTTT.

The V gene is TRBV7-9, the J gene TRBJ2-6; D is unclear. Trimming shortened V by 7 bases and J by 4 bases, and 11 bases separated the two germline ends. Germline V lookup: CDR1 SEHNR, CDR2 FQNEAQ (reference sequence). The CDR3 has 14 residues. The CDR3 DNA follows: TGTGCCAGCAACAACTGGACCGGGGCCAACGTCCTGACTTTC. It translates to CASNNWTGANVLTF. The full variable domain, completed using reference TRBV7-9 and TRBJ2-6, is DTGVSQNPRHKITKRGQNVTFRCDPISEHNRLYWYRQTLGQGPEFLTYFQNEAQLEKSRLLSDRFSAERPKGSFSTLEIQRTEQGDSAMYLCASNNWTGANVLTFGAGSRLTVL.

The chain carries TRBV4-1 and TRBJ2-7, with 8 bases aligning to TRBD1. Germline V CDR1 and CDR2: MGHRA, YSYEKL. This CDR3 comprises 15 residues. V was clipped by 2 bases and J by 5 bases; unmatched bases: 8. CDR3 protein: CASSQTDREENEQYF. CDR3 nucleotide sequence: TGCGCCAGCAGCCAAACGGACAGGGAGGAGAACGAGCAGTACTTC.

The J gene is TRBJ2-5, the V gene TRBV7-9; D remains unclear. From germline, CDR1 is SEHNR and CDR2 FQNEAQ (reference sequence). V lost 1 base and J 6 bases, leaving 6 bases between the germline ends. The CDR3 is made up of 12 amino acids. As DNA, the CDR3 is TGTGCCAGCAGCTTAGACTCCCAGACCCAGTACTTC. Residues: CASSLDSQTQYF.

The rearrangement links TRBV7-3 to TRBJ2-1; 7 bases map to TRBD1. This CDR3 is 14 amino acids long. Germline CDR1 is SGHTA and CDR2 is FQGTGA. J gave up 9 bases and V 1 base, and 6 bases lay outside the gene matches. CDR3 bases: TGTGCCAGCAGCTTAATGTTAGGGGGCGGTGAGCAGTTCTTC. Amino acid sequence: CASSLMLGGGEQFF.

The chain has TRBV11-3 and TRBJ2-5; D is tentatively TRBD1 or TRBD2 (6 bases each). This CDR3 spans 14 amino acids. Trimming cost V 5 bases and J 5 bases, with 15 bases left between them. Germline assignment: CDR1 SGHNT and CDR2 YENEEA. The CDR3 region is CASSEGGLGETQYF. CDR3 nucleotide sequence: TGTGCCAGCAGCGAGGGGGGCCTCGGGGAGACCCAGTACTTC.

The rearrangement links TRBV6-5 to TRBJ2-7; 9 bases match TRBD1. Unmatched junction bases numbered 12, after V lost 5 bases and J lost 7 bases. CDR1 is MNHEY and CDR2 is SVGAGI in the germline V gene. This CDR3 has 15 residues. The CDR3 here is CASSRGGTGLKEQYF. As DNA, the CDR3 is TGTGCCAGCAGTCGGGGCGGGACAGGGCTGAAGGAGCAGTACTTC.

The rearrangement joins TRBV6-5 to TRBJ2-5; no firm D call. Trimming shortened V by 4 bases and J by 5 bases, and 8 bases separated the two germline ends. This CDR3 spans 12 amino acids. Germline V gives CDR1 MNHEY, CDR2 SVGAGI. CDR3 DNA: TGTGCCAGCAGTTCCCCCGCCGAGACCCAGTACTTC. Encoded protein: CASSSPAETQYF.

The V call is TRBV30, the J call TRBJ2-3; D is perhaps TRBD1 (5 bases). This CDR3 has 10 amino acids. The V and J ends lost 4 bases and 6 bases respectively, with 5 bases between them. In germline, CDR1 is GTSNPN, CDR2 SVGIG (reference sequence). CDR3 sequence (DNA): TGTGCCTGGAAGGGGGATACGCAGTATTTT. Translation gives CAWKGDTQYF.

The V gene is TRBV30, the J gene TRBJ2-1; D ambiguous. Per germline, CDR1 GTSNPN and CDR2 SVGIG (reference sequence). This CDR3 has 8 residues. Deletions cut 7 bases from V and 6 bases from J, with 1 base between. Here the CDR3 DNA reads TGTGCCTTCAATGAGCAGTTCTTC. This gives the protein CAFNEQFF.

In nucleotides, the CDR3 is TGTGCCAGCTCACCATGGACTAGCGGAGATACGCAGTATTTT. Its translation: CASSPWTSGDTQYF. This rearrangement joins TRBV18 to TRBJ2-3; 10 bases align to TRBD2. V trimming: 2 bases; J trimming: 5 bases; junction bases outside the gene matches: 1. This CDR3 spans 14 amino acids. Germline V gene lookup returns CDR1 KGHSH and CDR2 LQKENI.

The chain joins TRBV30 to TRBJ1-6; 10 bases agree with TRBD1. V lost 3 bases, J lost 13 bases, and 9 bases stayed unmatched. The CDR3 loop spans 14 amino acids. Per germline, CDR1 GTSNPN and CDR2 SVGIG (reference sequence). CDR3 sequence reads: CAWRGDRGNLPLHF. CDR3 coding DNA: TGTGCCTGGAGGGGGGACAGGGGCAATTTGCCCCTCCACTTT.

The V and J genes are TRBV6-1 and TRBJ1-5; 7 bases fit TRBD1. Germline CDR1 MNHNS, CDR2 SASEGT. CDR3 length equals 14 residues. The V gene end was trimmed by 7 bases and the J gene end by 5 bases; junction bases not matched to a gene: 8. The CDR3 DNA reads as TGTGCCAGCAATGCAGGGGGGGCGTATCAGCCCCAGCATTTT. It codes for CASNAGGAYQPQHF.

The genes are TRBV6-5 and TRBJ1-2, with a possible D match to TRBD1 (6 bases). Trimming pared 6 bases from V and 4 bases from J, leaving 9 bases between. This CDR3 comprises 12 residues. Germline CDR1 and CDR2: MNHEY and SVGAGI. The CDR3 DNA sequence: TGTGCCAGCAGCAACAGGGCCTATGGCTACACCTTC. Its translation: CASSNRAYGYTF.